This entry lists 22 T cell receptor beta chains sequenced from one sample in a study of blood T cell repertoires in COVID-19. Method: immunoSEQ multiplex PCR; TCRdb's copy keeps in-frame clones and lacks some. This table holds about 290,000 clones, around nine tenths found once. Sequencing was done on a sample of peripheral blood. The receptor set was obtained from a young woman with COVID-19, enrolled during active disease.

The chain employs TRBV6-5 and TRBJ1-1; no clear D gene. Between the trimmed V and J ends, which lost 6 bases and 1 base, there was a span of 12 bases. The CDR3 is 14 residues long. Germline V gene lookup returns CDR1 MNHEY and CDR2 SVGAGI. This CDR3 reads CASRPSTWNTEAFF. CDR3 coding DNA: TGTGCCAGCAGGCCCTCCACATGGAACACTGAAGCTTTCTTT.

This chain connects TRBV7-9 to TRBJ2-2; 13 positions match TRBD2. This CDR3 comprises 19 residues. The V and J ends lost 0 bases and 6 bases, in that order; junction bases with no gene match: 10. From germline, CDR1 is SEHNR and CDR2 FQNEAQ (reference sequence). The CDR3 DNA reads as TGTGCCAGCAGCTTAGCCCCTCGACTAGCGGGGGGCATCGCCGGGGAGCTGTTTTTT. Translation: CASSLAPRLAGGIAGELFF.

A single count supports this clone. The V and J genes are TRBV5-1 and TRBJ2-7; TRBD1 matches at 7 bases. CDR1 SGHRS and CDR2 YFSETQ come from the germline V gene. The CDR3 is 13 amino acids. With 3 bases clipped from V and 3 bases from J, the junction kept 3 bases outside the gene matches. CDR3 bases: TGCGCCAGCAGCTGGGACAGCTACTACGAGCAGTACTTC. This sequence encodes CASSWDSYYEQYF.

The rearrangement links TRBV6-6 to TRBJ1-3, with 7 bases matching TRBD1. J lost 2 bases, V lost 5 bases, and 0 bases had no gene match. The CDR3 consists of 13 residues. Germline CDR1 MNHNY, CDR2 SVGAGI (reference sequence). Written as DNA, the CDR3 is TGTGCCAGCAGTGGGACAGCTGGAAACACCATATATTTT. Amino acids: CASSGTAGNTIYF.

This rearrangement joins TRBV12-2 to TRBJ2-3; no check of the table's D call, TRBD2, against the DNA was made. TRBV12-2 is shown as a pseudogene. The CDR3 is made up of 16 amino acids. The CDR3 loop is CASRLGLAGGPDTQYF. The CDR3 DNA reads TGTGCAAGTCGCTTAGGGCTAGCGGGGGGGCCCGATACGCAGTATTTT.

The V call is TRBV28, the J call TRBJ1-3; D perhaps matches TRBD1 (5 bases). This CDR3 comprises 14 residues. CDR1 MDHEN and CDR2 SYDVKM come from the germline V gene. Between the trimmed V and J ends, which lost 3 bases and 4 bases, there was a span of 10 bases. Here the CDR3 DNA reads TGTGCCAGCAGTTTTCGGGGGGACGGAAACACCATATATTTT. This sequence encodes CASSFRGDGNTIYF. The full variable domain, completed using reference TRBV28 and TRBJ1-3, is DVKVTQSSRYLVKRTGEKVFLECVQDMDHENMFWYRQDPGLGLRLIYFSYDVKMKEKGDIPEGYSVSREKKERFSLILESASTNQTSMYLCASSFRGDGNTIYFGEGSWLTVV.

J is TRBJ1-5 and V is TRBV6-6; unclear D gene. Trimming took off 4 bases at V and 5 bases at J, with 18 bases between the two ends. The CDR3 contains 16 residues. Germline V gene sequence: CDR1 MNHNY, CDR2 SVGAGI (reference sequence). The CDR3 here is CASSSPTRREDQPQHF. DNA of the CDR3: TGTGCCAGCAGTTCCCCAACCCGGCGGGAAGATCAGCCCCAGCATTTT.

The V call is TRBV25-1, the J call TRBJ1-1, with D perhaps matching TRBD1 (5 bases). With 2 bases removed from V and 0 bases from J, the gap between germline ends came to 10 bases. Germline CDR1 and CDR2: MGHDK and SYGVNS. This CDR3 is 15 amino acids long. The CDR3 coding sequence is TGTGCCAGCAGTGAAGGGGCCAGGATGAACACTGAAGCTTTCTTT. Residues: CASSEGARMNTEAFF.

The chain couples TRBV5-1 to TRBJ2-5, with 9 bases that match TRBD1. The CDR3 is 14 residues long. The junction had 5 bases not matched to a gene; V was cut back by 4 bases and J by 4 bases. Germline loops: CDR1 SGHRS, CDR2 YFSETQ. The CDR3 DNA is TGCGCCAGCAGCAAAGGGACAGGGCGAGAGACCCAGTACTTC. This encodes CASSKGTGRETQYF.

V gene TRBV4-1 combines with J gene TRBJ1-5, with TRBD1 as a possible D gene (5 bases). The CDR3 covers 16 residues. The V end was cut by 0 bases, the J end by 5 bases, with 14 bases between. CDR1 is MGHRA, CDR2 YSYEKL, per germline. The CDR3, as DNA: TGCGCCAGCAGCCAAGATGGGGCCAGCACCCATCAGCCCCAGCATTTT. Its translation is CASSQDGASTHQPQHF.

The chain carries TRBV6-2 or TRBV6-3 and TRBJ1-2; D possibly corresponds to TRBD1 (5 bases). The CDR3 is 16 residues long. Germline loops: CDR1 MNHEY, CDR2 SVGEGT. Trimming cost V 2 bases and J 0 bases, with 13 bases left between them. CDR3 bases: TGTGCCAGCAGTTACCTCGGGGGGAAAACTAACTATGGCTACACCTTC. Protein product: CASSYLGGKTNYGYTF.

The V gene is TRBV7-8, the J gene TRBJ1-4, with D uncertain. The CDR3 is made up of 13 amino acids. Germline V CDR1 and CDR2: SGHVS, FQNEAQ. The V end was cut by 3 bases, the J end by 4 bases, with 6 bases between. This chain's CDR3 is CASSFSINEKLFF. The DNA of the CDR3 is TGTGCCAGCAGCTTTAGCATTAATGAAAAACTGTTTTTT.

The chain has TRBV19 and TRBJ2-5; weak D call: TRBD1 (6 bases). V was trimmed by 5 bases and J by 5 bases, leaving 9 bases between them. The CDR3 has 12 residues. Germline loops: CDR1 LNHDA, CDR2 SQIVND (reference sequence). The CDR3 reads CASSGGLETQYF. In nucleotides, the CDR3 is TGTGCCAGTAGTGGGGGCCTCGAGACCCAGTACTTC.

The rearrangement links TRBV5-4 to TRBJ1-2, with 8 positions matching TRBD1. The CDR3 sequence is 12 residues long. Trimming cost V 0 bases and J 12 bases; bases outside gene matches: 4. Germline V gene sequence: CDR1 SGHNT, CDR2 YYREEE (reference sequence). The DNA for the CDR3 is TGTGCCAGCAGCTTGGGACAGGGGCGTCACACCTTC. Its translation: CASSLGQGRHTF.

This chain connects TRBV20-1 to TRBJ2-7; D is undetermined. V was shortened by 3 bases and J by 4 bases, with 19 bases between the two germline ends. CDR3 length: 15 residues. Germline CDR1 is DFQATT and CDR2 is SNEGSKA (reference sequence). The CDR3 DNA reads TGCAGTGCTAGTAGTGTGCGAGACGAGGTTTACGAGCAGTACTTC. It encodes CSASSVRDEVYEQYF.

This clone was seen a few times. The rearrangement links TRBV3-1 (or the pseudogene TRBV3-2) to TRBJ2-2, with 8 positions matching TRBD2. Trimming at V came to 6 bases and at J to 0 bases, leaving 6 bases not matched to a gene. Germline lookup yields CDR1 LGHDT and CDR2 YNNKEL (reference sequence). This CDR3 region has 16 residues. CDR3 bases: TGTGCCAGCAGACGGGTTAGCGGGGCGAACACCGGGGAGCTGTTTTTT. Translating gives CASRRVSGANTGELFF.

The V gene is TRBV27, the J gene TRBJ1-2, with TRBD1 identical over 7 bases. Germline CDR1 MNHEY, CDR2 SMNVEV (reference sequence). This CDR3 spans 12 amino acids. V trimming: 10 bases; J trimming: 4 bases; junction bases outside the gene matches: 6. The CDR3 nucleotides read TGTGCCACCAGGGGGGGGTTCTATGGCTACACCTTC. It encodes CATRGGFYGYTF.

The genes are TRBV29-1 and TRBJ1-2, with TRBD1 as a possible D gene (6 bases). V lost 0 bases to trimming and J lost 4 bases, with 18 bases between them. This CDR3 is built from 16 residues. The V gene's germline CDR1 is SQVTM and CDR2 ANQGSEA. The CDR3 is CSVEDPRQDPPYGYTF. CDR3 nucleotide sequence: TGCAGCGTTGAAGATCCCAGACAGGATCCTCCCTATGGCTACACCTTC.

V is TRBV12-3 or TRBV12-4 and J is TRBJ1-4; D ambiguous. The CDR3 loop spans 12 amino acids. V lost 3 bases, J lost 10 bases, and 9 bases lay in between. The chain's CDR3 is CASSLNQAKLFF. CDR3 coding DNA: TGTGCCAGCAGTTTGAATCAAGCAAAACTGTTTTTT.

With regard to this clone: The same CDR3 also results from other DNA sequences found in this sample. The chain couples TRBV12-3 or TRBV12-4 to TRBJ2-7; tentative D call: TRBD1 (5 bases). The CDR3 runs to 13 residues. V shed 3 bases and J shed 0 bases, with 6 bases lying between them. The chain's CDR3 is CASSFDSSYEQYF. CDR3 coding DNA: TGTGCCAGCAGTTTCGACAGCTCCTACGAGCAGTACTTC.

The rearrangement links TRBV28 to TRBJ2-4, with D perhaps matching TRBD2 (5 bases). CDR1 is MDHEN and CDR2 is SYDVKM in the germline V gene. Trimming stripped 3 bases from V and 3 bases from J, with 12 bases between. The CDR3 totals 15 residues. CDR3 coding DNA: TGTGCCAGCAGTTTTTCCGGGGTGGTCAAAAACATTCAGTACTTC. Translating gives CASSFSGVVKNIQYF. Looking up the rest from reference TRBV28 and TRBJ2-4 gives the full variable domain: DVKVTQSSRYLVKRTGEKVFLECVQDMDHENMFWYRQDPGLGLRLIYFSYDVKMKEKGDIPEGYSVSREKKERFSLILESASTNQTSMYLCASSFSGVVKNIQYFGAGTRLSVL.

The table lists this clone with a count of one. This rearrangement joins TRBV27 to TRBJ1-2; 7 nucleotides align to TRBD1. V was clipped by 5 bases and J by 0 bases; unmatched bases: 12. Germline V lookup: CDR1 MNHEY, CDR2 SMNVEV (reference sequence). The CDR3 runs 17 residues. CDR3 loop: CASSPLTGIAANYGYTF. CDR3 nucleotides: TGTGCCAGCAGTCCTTTGACAGGGATCGCGGCTAACTATGGCTACACCTTC.